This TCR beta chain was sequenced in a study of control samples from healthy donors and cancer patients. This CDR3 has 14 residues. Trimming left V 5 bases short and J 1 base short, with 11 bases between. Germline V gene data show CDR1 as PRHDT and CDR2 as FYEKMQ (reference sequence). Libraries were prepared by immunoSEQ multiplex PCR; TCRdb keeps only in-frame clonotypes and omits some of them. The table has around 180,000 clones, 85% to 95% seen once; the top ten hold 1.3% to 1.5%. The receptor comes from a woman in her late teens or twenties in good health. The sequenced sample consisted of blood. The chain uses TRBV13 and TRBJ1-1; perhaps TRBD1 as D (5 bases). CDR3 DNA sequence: TGTGCCAGCAGCGCCCGTGGGGGGAACACTGAAGCTTTCTTT. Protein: CASSARGGNTEAFF.